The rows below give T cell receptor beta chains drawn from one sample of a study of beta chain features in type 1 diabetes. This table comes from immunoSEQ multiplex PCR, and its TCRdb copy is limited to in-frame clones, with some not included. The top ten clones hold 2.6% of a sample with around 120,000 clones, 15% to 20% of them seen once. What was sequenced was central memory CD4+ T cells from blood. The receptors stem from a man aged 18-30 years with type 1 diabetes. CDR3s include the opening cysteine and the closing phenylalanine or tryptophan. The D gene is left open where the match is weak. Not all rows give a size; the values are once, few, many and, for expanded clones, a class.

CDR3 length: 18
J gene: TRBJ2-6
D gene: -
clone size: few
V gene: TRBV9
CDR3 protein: CASSGAPSGSSGANVLTF
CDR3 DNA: TGTGCCAGCAGCGGAGCCCCCAGTGGGAGCTCTGGGGCCAACGTCCTGACTTTC

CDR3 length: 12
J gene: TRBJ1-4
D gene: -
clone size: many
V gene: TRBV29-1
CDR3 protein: CSVEDINEKLFF
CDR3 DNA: TGCAGCGTCGAAGACATCAACGAAAAACTGTTTTTT

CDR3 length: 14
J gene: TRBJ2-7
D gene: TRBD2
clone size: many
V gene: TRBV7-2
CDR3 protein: CASSLQLAGDEQYF
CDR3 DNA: TGTGCCAGCAGCCTGCAACTAGCGGGAGATGAGCAGTACTTC

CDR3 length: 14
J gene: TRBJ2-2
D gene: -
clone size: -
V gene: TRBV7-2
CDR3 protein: CASSLFGGTGELFF
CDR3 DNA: TGTGCCAGCAGCTTATTCGGAGGAACCGGGGAGCTGTTTTTT

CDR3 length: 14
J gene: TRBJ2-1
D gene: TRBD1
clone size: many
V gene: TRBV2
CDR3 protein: CASSGQGAYNEQFF
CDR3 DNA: TGTGCCAGCAGTGGACAGGGGGCCTACAATGAGCAGTTCTTC

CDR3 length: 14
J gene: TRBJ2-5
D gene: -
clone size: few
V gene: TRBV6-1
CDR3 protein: CASSYQGKGETQYF
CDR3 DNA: TGTGCCAGCAGTTATCAGGGAAAGGGAGAGACCCAGTACTTC

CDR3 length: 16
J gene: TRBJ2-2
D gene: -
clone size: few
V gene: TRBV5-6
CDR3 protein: CASSLGPPQNTGELFF
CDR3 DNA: TGTGCCAGCAGCTTGGGACCTCCCCAGAACACCGGGGAGCTGTTTTTT

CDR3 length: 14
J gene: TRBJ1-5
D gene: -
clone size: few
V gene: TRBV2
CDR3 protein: CASSLGQNYQPQHF
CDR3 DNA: TGTGCCAGCAGCCTGGGACAAAACTATCAGCCCCAGCATTTT

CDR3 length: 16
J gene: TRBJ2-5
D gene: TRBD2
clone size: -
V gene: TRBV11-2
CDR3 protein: CASSLGASGTSGAQYF
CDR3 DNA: TGTGCCAGCAGCTTAGGGGCTAGCGGGACATCGGGGGCCCAGTACTTC

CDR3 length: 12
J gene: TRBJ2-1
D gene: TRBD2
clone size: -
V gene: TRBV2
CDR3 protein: CASGTSYNEQFF
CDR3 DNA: TGTGCCAGCGGGACTAGTTACAATGAGCAGTTCTTC

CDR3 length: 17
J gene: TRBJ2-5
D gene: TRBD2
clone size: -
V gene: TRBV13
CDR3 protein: CASSPSPLGGAQETQYF
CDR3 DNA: TGTGCCAGCAGCCCCTCCCCGCTCGGGGGGGCCCAAGAGACCCAGTACTTC

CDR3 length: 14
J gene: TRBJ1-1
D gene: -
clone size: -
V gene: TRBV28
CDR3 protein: CASSIGQLNTEAFF
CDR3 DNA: TGTGCCAGCAGTATCGGACAGTTGAACACTGAAGCTTTCTTT

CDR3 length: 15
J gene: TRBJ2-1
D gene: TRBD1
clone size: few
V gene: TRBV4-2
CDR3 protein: CASSPGTGYHNEQFF
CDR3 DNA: TGTGCCAGCAGCCCCGGGACAGGGTACCACAATGAGCAGTTCTTC

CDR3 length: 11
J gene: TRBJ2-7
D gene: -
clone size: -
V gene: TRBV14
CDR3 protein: CASSFGTAQYF
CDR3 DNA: TGTGCCAGCAGTTTTGGGACGGCGCAGTACTTC

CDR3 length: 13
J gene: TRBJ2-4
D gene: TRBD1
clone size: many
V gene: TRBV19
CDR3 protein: CASSLRTGNIQYF
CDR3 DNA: TGTGCCAGTAGTTTAAGGACAGGAAACATTCAGTACTTC

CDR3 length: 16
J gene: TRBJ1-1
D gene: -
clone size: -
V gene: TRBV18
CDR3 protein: CASSPIEGTENTEAFF
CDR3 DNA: TGTGCCAGCTCACCAATCGAGGGTACGGAGAACACTGAAGCTTTCTTT

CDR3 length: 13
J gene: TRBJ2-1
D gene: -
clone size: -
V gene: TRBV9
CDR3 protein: CASSVSPLDEQFF
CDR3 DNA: TGTGCCAGCAGCGTGAGTCCTCTCGATGAGCAGTTCTTC

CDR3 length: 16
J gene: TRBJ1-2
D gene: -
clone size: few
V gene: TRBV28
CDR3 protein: CASSLFGEQGSYGYTF
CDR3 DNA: TGTGCCAGCAGTTTGTTTGGGGAACAGGGAAGCTATGGCTACACCTTC

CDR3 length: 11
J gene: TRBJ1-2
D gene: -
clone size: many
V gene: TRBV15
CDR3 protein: CATRSDVLIDF
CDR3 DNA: TGTGCCACCAGATCAGACGTCCTCATAGACTTC

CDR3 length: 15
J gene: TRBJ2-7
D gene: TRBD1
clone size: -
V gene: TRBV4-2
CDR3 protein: CASSQVWDREYEQYF
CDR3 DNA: TGTGCCAGCAGCCAAGTATGGGACAGGGAGTACGAGCAGTACTTC

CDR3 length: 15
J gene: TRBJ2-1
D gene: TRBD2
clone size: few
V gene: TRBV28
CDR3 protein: CASSQPSGSDNEQFF
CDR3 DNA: TGTGCCAGCAGCCAGCCTAGCGGGAGTGACAATGAGCAGTTCTTC

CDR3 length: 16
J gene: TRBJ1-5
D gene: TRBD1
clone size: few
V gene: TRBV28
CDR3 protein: CASSTTGTGLGQPQHF
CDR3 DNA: TGTGCCAGCAGCACAACCGGGACAGGGTTGGGTCAGCCCCAGCATTTT

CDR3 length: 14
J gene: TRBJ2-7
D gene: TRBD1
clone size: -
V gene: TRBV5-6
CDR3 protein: CASSFGQGRYEQYF
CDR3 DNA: TGTGCCAGCAGCTTCGGACAGGGGAGGTACGAGCAGTACTTC

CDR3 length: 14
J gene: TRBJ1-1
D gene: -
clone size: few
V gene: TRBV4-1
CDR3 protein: CASSQGLLNTEAFF
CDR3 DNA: TGCGCCAGCAGCCAAGGCTTACTGAACACTGAAGCTTTCTTT

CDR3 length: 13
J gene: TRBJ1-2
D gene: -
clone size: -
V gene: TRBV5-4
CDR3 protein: CASGTTANYGYTF
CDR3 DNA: TGTGCCAGCGGGACTACCGCTAACTATGGCTACACCTTC

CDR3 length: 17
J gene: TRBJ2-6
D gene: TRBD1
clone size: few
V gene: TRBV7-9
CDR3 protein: CASSLSWTGAGANVLTF
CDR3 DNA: TGTGCCAGCAGTTTGAGCTGGACAGGCGCTGGGGCCAACGTCCTGACTTTC

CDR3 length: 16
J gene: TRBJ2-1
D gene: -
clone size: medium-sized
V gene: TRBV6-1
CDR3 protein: CASSEEGTQAYNEQFF
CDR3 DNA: TGTGCCAGCAGTGAAGAGGGGACCCAAGCCTACAATGAGCAGTTCTTC

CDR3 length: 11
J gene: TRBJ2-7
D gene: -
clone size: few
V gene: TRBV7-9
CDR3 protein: CASTRGSEQYF
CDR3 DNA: TGTGCCAGCACCCGGGGGAGCGAGCAGTACTTC